These 9 T cell receptor beta chains were sequenced from one sample in a study of STAT3 mutations in large granular lymphocyte leukemia. General study findings and limits: In T-cell large granular lymphocyte leukemia, about half of patients showed multiple immunodominant subclonotypes.

Here immunoSEQ multiplex PCR was the method, and the copy in TCRdb shows in-frame clones only, minus some. The table includes tens of thousands of clones, 94% detected once. No antigens are known for them. Sequenced input: peripheral blood mononuclear cells. The receptors here all came from a middle-aged man with T-cell large granular lymphocyte leukemia. Some clones in this sample may be carry-over from other donors' samples.

This sequence joins TRBV25-1 and TRBJ1-1; D unclear. Germline V CDR1 and CDR2: MGHDK, SYGVNS. The CDR3 sequence is 12 residues long. V lost 3 bases, J lost 1 base, and 3 bases lay in between. This CDR3 reads CASSDENTEAFF. CDR3 DNA: TGTGCCAGCAGTGACGAGAACACTGAAGCTTTCTTT. Using reference TRBV25-1 and TRBJ1-1 for the parts outside the CDR3, the full variable domain is EADIYQTPRYLVIGTGKKITLECSQTMGHDKMYWYQQDPGMELHLIHYSYGVNSTEKGDLSSESTVSRIRTEHFPLTLESARPSHTSQYLCASSDENTEAFFGQGTRLTVV.

The rearrangement joins TRBV4-3 to TRBJ2-3; no firm D call. Trimming shortened V by 1 base and J by 6 bases, and 11 bases separated the two germline ends. This CDR3 has 14 amino acids. Germline CDR1 and CDR2: LGHNA and YSLEER. CDR3 nucleotides: TGCGCCAGCAGCCAAGTCCCGTGGGTGGATACGCAGTATTTT. Encoded protein: CASSQVPWVDTQYF.

The chain recombines TRBV5-1 with TRBJ2-5; no firm D call. Germline-derived CDR1 and CDR2 are SGHRS and YFSETQ. The CDR3 has 15 residues. Trimming removed 0 bases from V and 2 bases from J, with 11 bases in between. The CDR3 region has the DNA TGCGCCAGCAGCTTGGCCCATACTCCACAAGAGACCCAGTACTTC. It translates to CASSLAHTPQETQYF. The variable domain in full, with the rest retrieved from reference TRBV5-1 and TRBJ2-5, is KAGVTQTPRYLIKTRGQQVTLSCSPISGHRSVSWYQQTPGQGLQFLFEYFSETQRNKGNFPGRFSGRQFSNSRSEMNVSTLELGDSALYLCASSLAHTPQETQYFGPGTRLLVL.

The rearrangement joins TRBV13 to TRBJ2-7; D uncertain. The germline V and J ends were trimmed by 3 bases and 3 bases, with 15 bases remaining between them. Germline V CDR1 and CDR2: PRHDT, FYEKMQ (reference sequence). The CDR3 is 15 amino acids. CDR3 loop: CASSFNGPSNYEQYF. In DNA, the CDR3 is TGTGCCAGCAGCTTCAATGGCCCAAGTAACTACGAGCAGTACTTC.

This chain connects TRBV7-3 to TRBJ2-5; 9 bases are a match to TRBD1. The junction had 6 bases not matched to a gene; V was cut back by 5 bases and J by 2 bases. CDR3 size: 15 residues. The germline CDR1 and CDR2 sequences are SGHTA and FQGTGA. The CDR3 sequence is CASSPGQGLQETQYF. The CDR3 DNA reads TGTGCCAGCAGCCCCGGACAGGGGCTACAAGAGACCCAGTACTTC.

This sequence joins TRBV7-2 and TRBJ1-2; the match to TRBD1 covers 8 bases. J was trimmed by 4 bases and V by 3 bases; bases with no gene match: 7. CDR3 length: 15 amino acids. CDR1 and CDR2 from the germline V gene are SGHTA and FQGNSA. DNA for the CDR3: TGTGCCAGCAGCTTTGGAACAGGGGGAAGCTATGGCTACACCTTC. This sequence encodes CASSFGTGGSYGYTF.

The rearrangement uses TRBV9 and TRBJ2-1; D is possibly TRBD2 (5 bases). V was trimmed by 1 base and J by 8 bases, leaving 16 bases between them. The CDR3 is 15 amino acids. The germline V gene encodes CDR1 SGDLS and CDR2 YYNGEE. The CDR3 DNA reads TGTGCCAGCAGCGTATTGAGCGGCCCACGGTATGAGCAGTTCTTC. It codes for CASSVLSGPRYEQFF.

The chain joins TRBV18 to TRBJ2-7; D remains unclear. V lost 2 bases to trimming and J lost 2 bases, with 10 bases between them. The CDR3 contains 14 residues. Germline loops: CDR1 KGHSH, CDR2 LQKENI. The CDR3 DNA follows: TGTGCCAGCTCACCAGGCGGCGGACCCTACGAGCAGTACTTC. It translates to CASSPGGGPYEQYF.

This clone has a single count. The rearrangement links TRBV5-1 to TRBJ2-7; TRBD1 matches at 9 bases. This CDR3 has 18 residues. CDR1 and CDR2 from the germline V gene are SGHRS and YFSETQ. V lost 4 bases to trimming and J lost 0 bases; unmatched junction nucleotides: 14. The chain's CDR3 is CASSRAVTGGGSSYEQYF. The CDR3 DNA reads TGCGCCAGCAGCCGAGCAGTGACAGGGGGGGGAAGCTCCTACGAGCAGTACTTC.